This TCR beta chain was profiled in a study of T-cell memory formation after mild COVID-19. Study outcomes and limitations: Contracting clones from day 15 to 85 had balanced CD4/CD8; later expanders favoured CD4+. Prior to infection, memory already included some responding clones, suggesting cross-reactive memory joined. Clonal second-wave expansions that peaked on day 37 had unconfirmed SARS-CoV-2 specificity.

The germline V gene has CDR1 MNHEY and CDR2 SVGEGT. Trimming removed 6 bases at V and 4 bases at J, with 18 bases between. The CDR3 sequence is 15 residues long. Sample barcodes and UMIs were carried by the TCR alpha and TCR beta cDNA libraries that 5'RACE generated with constant-segment primers. TCRdb re-called the 5' RACE reads with MiXCR, one entry per CDR3 protein. The sample records 300,000 to 400,000 distinct CDR3 sequences, 15% to 20% being singletons. In its sample, this clonotype was seen a few times. Its antigen is currently unknown. The clonotype comes from a man in his late teens or twenties who had mild COVID-19 (a few samples of this study predate the infection). Cell type and time point are not known. This chain uses TRBV6-2 or TRBV6-3 with TRBJ1-1; a possible D gene is TRBD1 (6 bases). Sequenced: PBMCs or a T cell subset sorted from them (not recorded which). DNA for the CDR3: TGTGCCAGCAGCTTCAGCGGGGGGCGTAGCACTGAAGCTTTCTTT. It specifies CASSFSGGRSTEAFF.